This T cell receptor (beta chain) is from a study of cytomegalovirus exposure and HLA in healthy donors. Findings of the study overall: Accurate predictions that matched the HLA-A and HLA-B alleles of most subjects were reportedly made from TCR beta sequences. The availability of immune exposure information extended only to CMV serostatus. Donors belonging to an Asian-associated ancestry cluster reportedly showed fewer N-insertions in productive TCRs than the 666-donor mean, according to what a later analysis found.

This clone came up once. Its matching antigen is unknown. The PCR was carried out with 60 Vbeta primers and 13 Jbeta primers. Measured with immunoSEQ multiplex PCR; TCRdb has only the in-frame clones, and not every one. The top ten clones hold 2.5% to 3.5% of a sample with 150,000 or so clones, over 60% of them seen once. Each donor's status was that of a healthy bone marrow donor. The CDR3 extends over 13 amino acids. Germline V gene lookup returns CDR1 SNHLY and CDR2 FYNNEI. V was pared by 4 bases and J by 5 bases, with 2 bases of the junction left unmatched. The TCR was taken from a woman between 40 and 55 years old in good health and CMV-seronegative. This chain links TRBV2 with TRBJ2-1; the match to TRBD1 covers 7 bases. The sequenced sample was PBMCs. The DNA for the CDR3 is TGTGCCAGCAGTGTAGACAGGGACAATGAGCAGTTCTTC. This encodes CASSVDRDNEQFF.